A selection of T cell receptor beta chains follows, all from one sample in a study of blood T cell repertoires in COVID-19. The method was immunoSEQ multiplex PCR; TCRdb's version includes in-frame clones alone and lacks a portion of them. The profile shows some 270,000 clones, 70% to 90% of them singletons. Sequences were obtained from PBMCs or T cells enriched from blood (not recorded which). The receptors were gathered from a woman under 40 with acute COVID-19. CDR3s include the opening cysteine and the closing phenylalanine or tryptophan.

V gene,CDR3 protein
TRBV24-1,CATSDKGLSNQPQHF
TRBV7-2,CASSQKLAGGYNEQFF
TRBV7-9,CASSLGWTATGELFF
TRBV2,CASSDRVGSYEQYF
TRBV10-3,CAISGASGREYNEQFF
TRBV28,CASSGTSGRSPNTGELFF
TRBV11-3,CASSSSGLEAGELFF
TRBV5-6,CASSFFSGGQETQYF
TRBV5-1,CASSSSQQGQYEQYF
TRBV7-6,CASSLEAGQGYQPQHF
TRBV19,CASRNLAGGVTGELFF
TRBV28,CASRHTNTEAFF
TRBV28,CASSSPTGVGNQPQHF
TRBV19,CASSIRQAAHQPQHF
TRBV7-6,CASSLGRTGLRQFF
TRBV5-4,CASSLGQEGGYTF
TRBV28,CASSWGGSNQPQHF
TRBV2,CASSPRQYEQYF
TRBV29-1,CSASDFTSGLTGELFF
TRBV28,CASSLGTTGTGNTIYF
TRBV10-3,CAIMAGLAGGPYEQYF
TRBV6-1,CASSEHMGANTEAFF
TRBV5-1,CASSSTSGSYNEQFF
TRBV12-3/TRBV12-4,CASSLSLEPQHF
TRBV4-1,CASSQVSQGAMYEQFF
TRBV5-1,CASSLAGREGHNEQFF
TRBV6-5,CASSSRTSGTDTQYF
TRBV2,CASRSRGGNQPQHF
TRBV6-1,CASQEGLRYTF
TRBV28,CASSLSPGANVLTF
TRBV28,CASSLASGKYEQYF
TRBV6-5,CASRPGQGGVEQYF
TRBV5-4,CASSHSGRSRGQNTEAFF
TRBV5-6,CASSSTAGWYGTEAFF
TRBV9,CASSSTGTGKGSIYEQYF
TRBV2,CASSDYMGSGRYEQYF
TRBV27,CASSMTWVGTGAHNEQFF
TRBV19,CAGIGQVVTGELFF
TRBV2,CASRDRSNTGELFF
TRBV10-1,CASSKGQGGGYTF
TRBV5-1,CASSFEGRNTEAFF
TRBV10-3,CAISAGAGVPNQPQHF
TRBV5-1,CASSLARAEQNEQYF
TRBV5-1,CASSSLPYGEQYF
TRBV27,CASRAETGGNQPQHF
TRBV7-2,CASSLAYNGEQFF
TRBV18,CASSSGSTYEQYF
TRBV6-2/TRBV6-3,CASSDRPGAGNTIYF
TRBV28,CASSFKQGEDTDTQYF
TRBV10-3,CAISIAGTTDTQYF
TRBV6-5,CAHSLTGVEDEQFF
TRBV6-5,CASSYQDTGELFF